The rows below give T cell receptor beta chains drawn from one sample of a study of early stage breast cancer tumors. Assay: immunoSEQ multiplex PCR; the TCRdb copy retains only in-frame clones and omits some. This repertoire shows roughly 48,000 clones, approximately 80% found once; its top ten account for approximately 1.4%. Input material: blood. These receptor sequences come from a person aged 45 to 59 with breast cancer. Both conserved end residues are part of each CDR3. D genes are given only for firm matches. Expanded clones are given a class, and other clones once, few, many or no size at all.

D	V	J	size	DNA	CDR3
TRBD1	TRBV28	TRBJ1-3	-	TGTGCCAGCATGACAGGGTCAAACACCATATATTTT	CASMTGSNTIYF
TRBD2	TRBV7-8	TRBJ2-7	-	TGTGCCAGCAGCTTAGCGCGAGCGGGAATTACCTACGAGCAGTACTTC	CASSLARAGITYEQYF
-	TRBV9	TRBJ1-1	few	TGTGCCAGCAGCGTAGTACAGGCCGGGACTGAAGCTTTCTTT	CASSVVQAGTEAFF
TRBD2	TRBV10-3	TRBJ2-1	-	TGTGCCATCAGGGCAGGACTAGCGGGAGGAAACAATGAGCAGTTCTTC	CAIRAGLAGGNNEQFF
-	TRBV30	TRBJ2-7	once	TGTGCCTGGAGTGTACGGCACGAGCAGTACTTC	CAWSVRHEQYF
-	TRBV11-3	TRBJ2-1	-	TGTGCCAGCAGCTTAGGAGGGGCTTCGGGCAATGAGCAGTTCTTC	CASSLGGASGNEQFF
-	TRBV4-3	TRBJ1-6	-	TGCGCCAGCAGCCAAGGCGGGAGAGTGGATTCACCCCTCCACTTT	CASSQGGRVDSPLHF
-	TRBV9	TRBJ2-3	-	TGTGCCAGCAGCGTAGTAGGCCTTAGCACAGATACGCAGTATTTT	CASSVVGLSTDTQYF
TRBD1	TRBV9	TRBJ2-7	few	TGTGCCAGCAGCGTAGGAGGCCCTTGGGACAGGGGCTACGAGCAGTACTTC	CASSVGGPWDRGYEQYF
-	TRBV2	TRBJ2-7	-	TGTGCCAGCCGACGGACAAATTCCTACGAGCAGTACTTC	CASRRTNSYEQYF
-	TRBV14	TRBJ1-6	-	TGTGCCAGCAGCCGACCTGGAGGGTCCCTCCACTTT	CASSRPGGSLHF
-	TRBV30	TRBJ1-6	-	TGTGCCTGGAGTGAAGTGGGTGGTTCACCCCTCCACTTT	CAWSEVGGSPLHF
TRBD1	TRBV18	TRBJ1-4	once	TGTGCCAGCTCACCAAGAGACAGGGTGGATGAAAAACTGTTTTTT	CASSPRDRVDEKLFF
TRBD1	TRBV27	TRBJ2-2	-	TGTGCCAGCAGACCAAACCAGGGGGCTAACACCGGGGAGCTGTTTTTT	CASRPNQGANTGELFF
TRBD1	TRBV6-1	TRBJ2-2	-	TGTGCCAGCAAGACAGGGGATAAGGCCGGGGAGCTGTTTTTT	CASKTGDKAGELFF
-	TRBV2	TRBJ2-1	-	TGTGCCAGCAGTGGATATTTTGGACGGGGGAACTCCTACAATGAGCAGTTCTTC	CASSGYFGRGNSYNEQFF